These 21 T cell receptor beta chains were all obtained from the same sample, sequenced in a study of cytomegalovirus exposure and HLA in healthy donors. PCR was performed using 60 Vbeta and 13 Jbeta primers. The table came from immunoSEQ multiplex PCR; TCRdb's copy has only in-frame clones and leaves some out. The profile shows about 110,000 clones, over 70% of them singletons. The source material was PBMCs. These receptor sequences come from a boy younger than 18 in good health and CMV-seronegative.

The CDR3 DNA reads as TGTGCCAGCAGCGCCCTGGGGCAGGGGATTAATGGCTACACCTTC. As protein: CASSALGQGINGYTF. This chain joins TRBV5-6 and TRBJ1-2; possibly TRBD1 for D (6 bases). Germline V CDR1 and CDR2: SGHDT, YYEEEE. The CDR3 sequence is 15 residues long. V lost 4 bases to trimming and J lost 6 bases, with 19 bases between them.

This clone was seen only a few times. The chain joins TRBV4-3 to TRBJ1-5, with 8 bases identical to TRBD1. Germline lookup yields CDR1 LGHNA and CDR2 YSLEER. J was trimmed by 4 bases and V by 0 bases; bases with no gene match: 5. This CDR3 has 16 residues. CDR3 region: CASSQEPRTGNQPQHF. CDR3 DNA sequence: TGCGCCAGCAGCCAAGAACCCAGGACAGGGAATCAGCCCCAGCATTTT.

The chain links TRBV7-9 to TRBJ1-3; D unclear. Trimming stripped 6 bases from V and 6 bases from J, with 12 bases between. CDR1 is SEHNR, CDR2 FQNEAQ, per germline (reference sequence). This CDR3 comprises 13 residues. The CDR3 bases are TGTGCCAGCAGTCATCAGGTTGAAAACACCATATATTTT. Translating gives CASSHQVENTIYF.

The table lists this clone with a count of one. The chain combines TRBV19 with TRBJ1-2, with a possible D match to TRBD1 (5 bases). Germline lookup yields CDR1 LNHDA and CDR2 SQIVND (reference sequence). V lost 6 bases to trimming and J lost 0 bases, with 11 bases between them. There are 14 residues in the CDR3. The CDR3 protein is CASSRTTPNYGYTF. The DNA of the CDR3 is TGTGCCAGTAGCCGGACAACTCCTAACTATGGCTACACCTTC.

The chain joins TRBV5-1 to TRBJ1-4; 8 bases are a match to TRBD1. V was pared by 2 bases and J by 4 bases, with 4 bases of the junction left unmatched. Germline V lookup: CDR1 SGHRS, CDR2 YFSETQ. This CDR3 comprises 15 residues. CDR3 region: CASSFTGGVNEKLFF. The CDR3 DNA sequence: TGCGCCAGCAGCTTTACAGGGGGTGTTAATGAAAAACTGTTTTTT.

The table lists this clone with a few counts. CDR3 coding DNA: TGTGCCAGCAGGGGGGGACAGGGTGGACAGCCCCAGCATTTT. Translation gives CASRGGQGGQPQHF. The J gene is TRBJ1-5, the V gene TRBV21-1; TRBD1, as called in the table, went unchecked against the DNA. TRBV21-1 is shown as a pseudogene. The CDR3 contains 14 residues.

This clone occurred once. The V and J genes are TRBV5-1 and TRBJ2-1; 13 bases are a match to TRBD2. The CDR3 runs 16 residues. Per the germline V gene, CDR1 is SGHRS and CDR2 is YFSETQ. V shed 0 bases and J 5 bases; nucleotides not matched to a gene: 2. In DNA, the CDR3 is TGCGCCAGCAGCTTGGGGGGACTAGCGGGGCACAATGAGCAGTTCTTC. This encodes CASSLGGLAGHNEQFF.

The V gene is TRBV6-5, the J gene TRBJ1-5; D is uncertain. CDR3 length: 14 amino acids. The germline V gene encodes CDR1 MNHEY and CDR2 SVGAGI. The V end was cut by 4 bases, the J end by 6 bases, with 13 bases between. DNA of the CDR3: TGTGCCAGCAGTTCCGACAAATTAGGTCAGCCCCAGCATTTT. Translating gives CASSSDKLGQPQHF.

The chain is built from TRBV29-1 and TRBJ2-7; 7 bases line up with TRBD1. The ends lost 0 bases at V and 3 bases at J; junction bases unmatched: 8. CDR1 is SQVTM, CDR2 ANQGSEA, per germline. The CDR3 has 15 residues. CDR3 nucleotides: TGCAGCGTTGAAGAGCCACAGGGGAGCTACTACGAGCAGTACTTC. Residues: CSVEEPQGSYYEQYF.

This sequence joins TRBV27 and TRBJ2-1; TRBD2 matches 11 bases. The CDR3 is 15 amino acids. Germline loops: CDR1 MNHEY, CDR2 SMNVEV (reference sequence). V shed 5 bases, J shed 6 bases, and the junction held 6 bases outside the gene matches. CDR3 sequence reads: CASSPGTSGSNEQFF. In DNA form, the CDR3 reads TGTGCCAGCAGTCCAGGAACTAGCGGGAGCAATGAGCAGTTCTTC.

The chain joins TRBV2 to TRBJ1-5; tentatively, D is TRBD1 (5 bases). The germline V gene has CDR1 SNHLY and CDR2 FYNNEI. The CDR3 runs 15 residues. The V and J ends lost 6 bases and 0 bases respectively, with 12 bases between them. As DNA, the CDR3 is TGTGCCAGCAGGGCGGGGGGGATTAGCAATCAGCCCCAGCATTTT. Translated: CASRAGGISNQPQHF.

CDR3 amino acids: CASSPPSQGDEQFF. CDR3 nucleotides: TGTGCCAGCTCACCACCATCCCAGGGCGATGAGCAGTTCTTC. V is TRBV18 and J is TRBJ2-1, with a weak D call TRBD1 (5 bases). CDR3 length: 14 amino acids. Germline CDR1 reads KGHSH; CDR2 reads LQKENI. The V gene lost 0 bases and the J gene lost 8 bases, with 11 bases spanning the gap.

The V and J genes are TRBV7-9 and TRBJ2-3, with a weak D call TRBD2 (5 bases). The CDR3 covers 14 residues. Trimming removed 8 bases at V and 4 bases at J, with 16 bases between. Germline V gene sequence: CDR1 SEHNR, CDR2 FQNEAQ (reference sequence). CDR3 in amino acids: CASAGGASSDTQYF. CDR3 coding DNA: TGTGCCAGCGCAGGAGGAGCCTCCTCAGATACGCAGTATTTT.

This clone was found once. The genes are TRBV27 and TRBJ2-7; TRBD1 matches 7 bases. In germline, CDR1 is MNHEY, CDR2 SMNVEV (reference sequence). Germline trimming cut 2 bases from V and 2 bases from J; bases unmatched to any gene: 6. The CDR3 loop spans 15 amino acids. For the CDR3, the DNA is TGTGCCAGCAGTTTAAAGAGACAGGGAGCCTACGAGCAGTACTTC. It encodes CASSLKRQGAYEQYF.

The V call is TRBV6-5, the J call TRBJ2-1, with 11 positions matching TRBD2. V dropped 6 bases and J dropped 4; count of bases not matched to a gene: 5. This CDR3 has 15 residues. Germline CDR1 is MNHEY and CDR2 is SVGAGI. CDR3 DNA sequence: TGTGCCAGCAGGGATAGCGGGAGGGCATACAATGAGCAGTTCTTC. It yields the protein CASRDSGRAYNEQFF.

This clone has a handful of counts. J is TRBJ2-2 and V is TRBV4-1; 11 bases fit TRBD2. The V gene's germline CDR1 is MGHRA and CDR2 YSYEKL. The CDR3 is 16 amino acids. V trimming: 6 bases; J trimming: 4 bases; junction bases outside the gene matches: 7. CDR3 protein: CASRYTSGGSTGELFF. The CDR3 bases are TGCGCCAGCAGATATACTAGCGGGGGATCCACCGGGGAGCTGTTTTTT.

The CDR3 DNA sequence: TGTGCCAGCAGAACGGACAGGGAGGGAAATTCACCCCTCCACTTT. Protein product: CASRTDREGNSPLHF. The rearrangement links TRBV28 to TRBJ1-6; 8 nucleotides align to TRBD1. CDR3 length: 15 amino acids. From germline, CDR1 is MDHEN and CDR2 SYDVKM. J gave up 7 bases and V 6 bases, and 8 bases lay outside the gene matches.

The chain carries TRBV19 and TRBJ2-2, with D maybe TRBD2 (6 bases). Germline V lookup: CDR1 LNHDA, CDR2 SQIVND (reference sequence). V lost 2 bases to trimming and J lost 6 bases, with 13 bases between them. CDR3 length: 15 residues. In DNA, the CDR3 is TGTGCCAGTAGTATACTCAGGAGGGGTGCCGGGGAGCTGTTTTTT. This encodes CASSILRRGAGELFF.

In nucleotides, the CDR3 is TGTGCCAGCAGCCCCGGACTAGCTGGCGAGCAGTACTTC. This translates into CASSPGLAGEQYF. The rearrangement joins TRBV2 to TRBJ2-7, with 8 bases lining up with TRBD2. The CDR3 has 13 residues. Germline CDR1 SNHLY, CDR2 FYNNEI. The junction had 7 bases not matched to a gene; V was cut back by 6 bases and J by 6 bases. Looking up the rest from reference TRBV2 and TRBJ2-7 gives the full variable domain: EPEVTQTPSHQVTQMGQEVILRCVPISNHLYFYWYRQILGQKVEFLVSFYNNEISEKSEIFDDQFSVERPDGSNFTLKIRSTKLEDSAMYFCASSPGLAGEQYFGPGTRLTVT.

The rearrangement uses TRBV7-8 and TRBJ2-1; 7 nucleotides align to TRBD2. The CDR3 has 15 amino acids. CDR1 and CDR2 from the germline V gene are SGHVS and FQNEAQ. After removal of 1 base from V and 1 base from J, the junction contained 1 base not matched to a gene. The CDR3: CASSLVGGSYNEQFF. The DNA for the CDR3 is TGTGCCAGCAGCTTAGTGGGAGGGTCCTACAATGAGCAGTTCTTC.

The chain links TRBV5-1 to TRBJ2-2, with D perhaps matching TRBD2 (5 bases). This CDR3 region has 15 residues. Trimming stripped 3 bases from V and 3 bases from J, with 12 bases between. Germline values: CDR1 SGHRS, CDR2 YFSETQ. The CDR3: CASSYGWGDTGELFF. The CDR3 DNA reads TGCGCCAGCAGCTATGGGTGGGGAGACACCGGGGAGCTGTTTTTT.